Described below is a single T cell receptor (beta chain) sequence and its context. Its antigen remains unidentified. Trimming removed 2 bases at V and 1 base at J, with 3 bases between. This CDR3 region has 13 residues. The V gene's germline CDR1 is MNHEY and CDR2 SVGAGI. This sample is part of a study of post-analysis software for immune sequencing data. Study as a whole: Patients with relapsing-remitting, secondary progressive and progressive-relapsing multiple sclerosis courses were all represented.

General study points: Roughly 5 TRBV segments, including TRBV5-6, TRBV5-1 and TRBV20-1, were more frequent in patients than controls.

TCR beta cDNA libraries had unique molecular identifiers. T cells numbering about 0.85 to 11 million yielded cDNA molecules that totaled roughly 500,000. TCRdb reprocessed the PCR reads via MiXCR and lists one record per CDR3 protein. This table holds hundreds of thousands of distinct CDR3 sequences, 30% found once. The gene calls are TRBV6-5 and TRBJ1-5; D unclear. The clonotype comes from a girl aged 5-17 years with multiple sclerosis. The sequenced material came from blood. The CDR3 is CASSYRSNQPQHF. The CDR3 region has the DNA TGTGCCAGCAGTTACAGAAGCAATCAGCCCCAGCATTTT.